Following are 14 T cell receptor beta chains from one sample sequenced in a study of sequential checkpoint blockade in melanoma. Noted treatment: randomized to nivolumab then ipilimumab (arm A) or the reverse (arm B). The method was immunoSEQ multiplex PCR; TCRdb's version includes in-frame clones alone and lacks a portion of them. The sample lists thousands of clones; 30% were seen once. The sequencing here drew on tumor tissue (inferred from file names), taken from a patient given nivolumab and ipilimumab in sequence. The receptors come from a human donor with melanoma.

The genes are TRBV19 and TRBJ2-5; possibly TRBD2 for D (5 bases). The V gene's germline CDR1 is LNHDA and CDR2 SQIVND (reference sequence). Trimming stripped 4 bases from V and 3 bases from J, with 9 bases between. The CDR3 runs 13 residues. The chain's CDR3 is CASSKVGEETQYF. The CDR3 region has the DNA TGTGCCAGTAGTAAGGTGGGAGAAGAGACCCAGTACTTC.

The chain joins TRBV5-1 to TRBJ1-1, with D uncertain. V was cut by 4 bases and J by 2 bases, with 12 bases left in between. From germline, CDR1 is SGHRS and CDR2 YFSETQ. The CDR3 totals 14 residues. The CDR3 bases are TGCGCCAGCAGCCAGAGCGGTAGAAACACTGAAGCTTTCTTT. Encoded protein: CASSQSGRNTEAFF. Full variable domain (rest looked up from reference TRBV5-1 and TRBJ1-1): KAGVTQTPRYLIKTRGQQVTLSCSPISGHRSVSWYQQTPGQGLQFLFEYFSETQRNKGNFPGRFSGRQFSNSRSEMNVSTLELGDSALYLCASSQSGRNTEAFFGQGTRLTVV.

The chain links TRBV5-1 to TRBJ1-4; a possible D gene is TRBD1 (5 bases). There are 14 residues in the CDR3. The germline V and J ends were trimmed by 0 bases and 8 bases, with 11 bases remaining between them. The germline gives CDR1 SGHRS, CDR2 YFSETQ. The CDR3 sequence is CASSLAGRAEKLFF. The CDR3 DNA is TGCGCCAGCAGCTTGGCGGGGCGAGCGGAAAAACTGTTTTTT.

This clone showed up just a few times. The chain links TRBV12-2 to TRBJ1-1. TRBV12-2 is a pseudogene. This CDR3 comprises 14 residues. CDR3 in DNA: TGTGCCACCCAGCTCGGGGCTGAGAACACTGAAGCTTTCTTT. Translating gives CATQLGAENTEAFF.

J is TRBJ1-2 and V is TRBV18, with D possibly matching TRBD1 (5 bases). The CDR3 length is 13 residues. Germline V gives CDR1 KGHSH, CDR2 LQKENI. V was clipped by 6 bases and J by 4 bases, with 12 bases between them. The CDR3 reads CASSPRTGYGYTF. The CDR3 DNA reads TGTGCCAGCTCGCCTCGAACAGGCTATGGCTACACCTTC.

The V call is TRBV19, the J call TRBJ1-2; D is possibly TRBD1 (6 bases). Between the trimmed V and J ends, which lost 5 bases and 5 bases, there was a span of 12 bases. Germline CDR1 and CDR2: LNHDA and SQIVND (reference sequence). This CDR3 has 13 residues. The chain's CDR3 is CASSSAGDYGYTF. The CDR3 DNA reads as TGTGCCAGTAGTTCAGCAGGGGATTATGGCTACACCTTC.

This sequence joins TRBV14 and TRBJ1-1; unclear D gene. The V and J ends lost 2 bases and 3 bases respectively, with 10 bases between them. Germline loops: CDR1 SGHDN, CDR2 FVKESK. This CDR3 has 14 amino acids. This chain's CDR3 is CASSQRPWDTEAFF. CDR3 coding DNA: TGTGCCAGCAGCCAAAGGCCATGGGACACTGAAGCTTTCTTT.

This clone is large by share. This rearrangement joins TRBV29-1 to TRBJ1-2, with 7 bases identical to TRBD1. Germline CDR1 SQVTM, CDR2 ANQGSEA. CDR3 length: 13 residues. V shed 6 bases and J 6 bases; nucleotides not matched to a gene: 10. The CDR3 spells CSVTGTVLNGYTF. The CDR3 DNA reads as TGCAGCGTAACTGGGACAGTTCTAAATGGCTACACCTTC.

The CDR3 DNA follows: TGTGCCAGCAGCTTAGAGGGGGACAGGGGGAACACCATATATTTT. This encodes CASSLEGDRGNTIYF. V gene TRBV11-3 combines with J gene TRBJ1-3; TRBD1 aligns across 11 bases. Germline V lookup: CDR1 SGHNT, CDR2 YENEEA. CDR3 length equals 15 residues. V lost 0 bases to trimming and J lost 7 bases; unmatched junction nucleotides: 2.

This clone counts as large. The chain's CDR3 is CAAMVTVGRMNTEAFF. CDR3 sequence (DNA): TGTGCCGCCATGGTCACGGTGGGGAGGATGAACACTGAAGCTTTCTTT. V gene TRBV19 combines with J gene TRBJ1-1, with D hard to call. V lost 11 bases and J 0 bases, leaving 22 bases between the germline ends. Germline lookup yields CDR1 LNHDA and CDR2 SQIVND (reference sequence). This CDR3 is 16 amino acids long.

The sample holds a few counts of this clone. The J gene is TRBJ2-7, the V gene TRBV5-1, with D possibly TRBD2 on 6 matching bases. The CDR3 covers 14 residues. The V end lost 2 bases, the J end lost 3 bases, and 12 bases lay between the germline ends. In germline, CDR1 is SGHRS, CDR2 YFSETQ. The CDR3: CASSLGFGGYEQYF. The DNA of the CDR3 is TGCGCCAGCAGCTTAGGGTTCGGGGGCTACGAGCAGTACTTC.

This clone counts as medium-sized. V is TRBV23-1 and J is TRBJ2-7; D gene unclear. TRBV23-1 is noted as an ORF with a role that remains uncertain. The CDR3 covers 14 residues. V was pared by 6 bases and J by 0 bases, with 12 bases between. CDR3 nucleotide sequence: TGCGCCAGCAGCCAAGATGCCAGCTCCTACGAGCAGTACTTC. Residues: CASSQDASSYEQYF.

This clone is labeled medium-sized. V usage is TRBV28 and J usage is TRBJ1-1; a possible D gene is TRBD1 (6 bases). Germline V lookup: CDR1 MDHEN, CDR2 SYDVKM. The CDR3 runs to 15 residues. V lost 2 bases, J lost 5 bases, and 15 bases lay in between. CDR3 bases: TGTGCCAGCAGTTTAAGCAGGGGAAGGGGGACTGAAGCTTTCTTT. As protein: CASSLSRGRGTEAFF. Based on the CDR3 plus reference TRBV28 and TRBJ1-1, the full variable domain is DVKVTQSSRYLVKRTGEKVFLECVQDMDHENMFWYRQDPGLGLRLIYFSYDVKMKEKGDIPEGYSVSREKKERFSLILESASTNQTSMYLCASSLSRGRGTEAFFGQGTRLTVV.

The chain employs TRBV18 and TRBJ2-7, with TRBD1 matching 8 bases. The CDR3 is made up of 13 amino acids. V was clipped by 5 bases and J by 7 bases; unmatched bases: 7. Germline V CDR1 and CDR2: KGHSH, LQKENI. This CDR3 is CASSSDRVGEQYF. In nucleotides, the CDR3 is TGTGCCAGCTCATCGGACAGGGTAGGAGAGCAGTACTTC.